Each of the 6 T cell receptor beta chains below was sequenced from the same sample in a study of breast tumors, draining lymph nodes, adjacent tissues. TCRdb itself ran the multiplex PCR reads through MiXCR, one entry per CDR3 protein. The data contain fewer than 80,000 distinct CDR3 sequences, 43% of them seen just once; the ten biggest clones take up over 7.5%. Sequenced: breast tumor tissue. These receptors came from a female donor with breast cancer. Some clones in this sample may be carry-over from other donors' samples.

A word on this clonotype: Compared with germline, one end of the junction differs, possibly owing to a read error. The chain has TRBV12-3 or TRBV12-4 and TRBJ2-1; TRBD2 aligns across 7 bases. This CDR3 is 18 amino acids long. In nucleotides, the CDR3 is TGTGCCAGTAGTTTGGAGACTAGCCAAGAGACCCAGTACAATGAGCAGTTCTTC. This gives the protein CASSLETSQETQYNEQFF.

The V gene is TRBV7-8, the J gene TRBJ2-3; D might be TRBD1 or TRBD2, each matching 5 bases. The CDR3 loop spans 14 amino acids. Germline lookup yields CDR1 SGHVS and CDR2 FQNEAQ. The V end was cut by 5 bases, the J end by 5 bases, with 14 bases between. The CDR3 DNA is TGTGCCAGCAGCCCGGGGCAGGGAGTAGATACGCAGTATTTT. Its protein product is CASSPGQGVDTQYF.

By proportion, this clonotype is medium-sized (0.01 to 0.1%). The rearrangement joins TRBV7-6 to TRBJ2-7; possibly TRBD2 for D (6 bases). This CDR3 spans 12 amino acids. Germline loops: CDR1 SGHVS, CDR2 FNYEAQ. Trimming removed 5 bases at V and 7 bases at J, with 12 bases between. CDR3 amino acids: CASSVAGTEQYF. As DNA, the CDR3 is TGTGCCAGCAGCGTGGCCGGGACTGAGCAGTACTTC.

This clonotype was found many times. The V and J genes are TRBV7-6 and TRBJ2-5; 8 nucleotides match TRBD2. The CDR3 runs to 15 residues. Germline-derived CDR1 and CDR2 are SGHVS and FNYEAQ. Unmatched junction bases numbered 7, after V lost 3 bases and J lost 4 bases. The CDR3 sequence: CASSFGQRGLETQYF. In DNA form, the CDR3 reads TGTGCCAGCAGCTTCGGGCAGCGGGGGTTAGAGACCCAGTACTTC.

This chain links TRBV5-1 with TRBJ2-2; possibly TRBD1 for D (5 bases). The germline CDR1 and CDR2 sequences are SGHRS and YFSETQ. V lost 2 bases, J lost 1 base, and 15 bases lay in between. The CDR3 runs 17 residues. The CDR3 DNA is TGCGCCAGCAGCTTCAACATTGACAGAATGAACACCGGGGAGCTGTTTTTT. Translation: CASSFNIDRMNTGELFF.

This clonotype was seen more than once but under ten times. This chain joins TRBV28 and TRBJ2-7, with 7 bases lining up with TRBD2. Germline V gives CDR1 MDHEN, CDR2 SYDVKM. Unmatched junction bases numbered 13, after V lost 5 bases and J lost 3 bases. The CDR3 length is 16 residues. The CDR3: CASSQVAWEGLYEQYF. In DNA form, the CDR3 reads TGTGCCAGCAGTCAGGTGGCGTGGGAGGGCCTCTACGAGCAGTACTTC.